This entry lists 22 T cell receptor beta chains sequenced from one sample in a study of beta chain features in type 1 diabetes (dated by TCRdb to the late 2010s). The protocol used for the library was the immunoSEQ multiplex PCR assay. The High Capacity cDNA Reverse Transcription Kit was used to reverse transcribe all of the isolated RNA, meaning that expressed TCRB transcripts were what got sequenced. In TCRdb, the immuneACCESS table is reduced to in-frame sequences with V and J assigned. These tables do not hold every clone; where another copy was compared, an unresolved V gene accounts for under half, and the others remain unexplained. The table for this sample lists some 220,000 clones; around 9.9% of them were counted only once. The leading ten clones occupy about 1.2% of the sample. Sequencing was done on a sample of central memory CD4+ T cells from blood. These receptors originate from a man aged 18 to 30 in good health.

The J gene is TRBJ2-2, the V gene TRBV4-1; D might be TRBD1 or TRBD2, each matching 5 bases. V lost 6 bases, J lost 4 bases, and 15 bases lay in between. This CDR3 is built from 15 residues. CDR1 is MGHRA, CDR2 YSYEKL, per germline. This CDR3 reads CASRSPGRTTGELFF. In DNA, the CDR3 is TGCGCCAGCAGGAGCCCGGGGCGGACCACCGGGGAGCTGTTTTTT.

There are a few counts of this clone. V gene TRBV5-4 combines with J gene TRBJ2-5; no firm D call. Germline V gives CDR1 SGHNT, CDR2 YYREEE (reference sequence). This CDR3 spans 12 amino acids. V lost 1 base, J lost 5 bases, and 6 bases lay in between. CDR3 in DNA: TGTGCCAGCAGCTTGCTGGGGGAGACCCAGTACTTC. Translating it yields CASSLLGETQYF.

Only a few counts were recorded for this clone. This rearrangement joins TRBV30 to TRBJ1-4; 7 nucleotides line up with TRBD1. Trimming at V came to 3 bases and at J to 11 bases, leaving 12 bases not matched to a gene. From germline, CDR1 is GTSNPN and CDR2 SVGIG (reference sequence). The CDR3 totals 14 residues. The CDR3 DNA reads TGTGCCTGGAGCCGACCGGGAGACAGGGAGAAACTGTTTTTT. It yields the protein CAWSRPGDREKLFF.

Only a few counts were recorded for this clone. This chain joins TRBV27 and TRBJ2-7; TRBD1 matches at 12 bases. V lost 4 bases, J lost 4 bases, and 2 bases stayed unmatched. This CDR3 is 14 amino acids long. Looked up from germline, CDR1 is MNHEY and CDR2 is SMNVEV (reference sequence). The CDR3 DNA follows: TGTGCCAGCAGTTGGGACAGGGGGCCGTACGAGCAGTACTTC. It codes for CASSWDRGPYEQYF.

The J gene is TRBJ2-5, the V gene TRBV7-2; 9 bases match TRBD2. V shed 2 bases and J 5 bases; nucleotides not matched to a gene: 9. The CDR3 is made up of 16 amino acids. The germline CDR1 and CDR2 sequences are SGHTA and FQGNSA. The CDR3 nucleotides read TGTGCCAGCAGCTTATCAGTAGCGGGAGCCCGGGAGACCCAGTACTTC. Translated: CASSLSVAGARETQYF.

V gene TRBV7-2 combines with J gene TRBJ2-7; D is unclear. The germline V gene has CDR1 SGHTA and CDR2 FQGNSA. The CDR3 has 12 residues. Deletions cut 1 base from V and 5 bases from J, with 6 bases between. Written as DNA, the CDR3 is TGTGCCAGCAGCTTAGGCCTGAACGAGCAGTACTTC. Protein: CASSLGLNEQYF.

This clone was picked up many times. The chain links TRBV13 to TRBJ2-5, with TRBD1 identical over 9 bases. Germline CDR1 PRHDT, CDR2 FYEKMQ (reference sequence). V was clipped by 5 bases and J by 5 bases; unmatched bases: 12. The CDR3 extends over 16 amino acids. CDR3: CASSPTGTGRIETQYF. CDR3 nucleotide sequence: TGTGCCAGCAGCCCCACCGGGACAGGGAGGATCGAGACCCAGTACTTC.

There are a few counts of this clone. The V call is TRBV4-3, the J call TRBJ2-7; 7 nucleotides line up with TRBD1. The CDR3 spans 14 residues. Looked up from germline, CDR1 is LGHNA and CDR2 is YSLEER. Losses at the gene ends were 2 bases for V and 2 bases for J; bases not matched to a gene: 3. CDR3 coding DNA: TGCGCCAGCAGCCAACAGACAGGGCCCTACGAGCAGTACTTC. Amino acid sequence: CASSQQTGPYEQYF.

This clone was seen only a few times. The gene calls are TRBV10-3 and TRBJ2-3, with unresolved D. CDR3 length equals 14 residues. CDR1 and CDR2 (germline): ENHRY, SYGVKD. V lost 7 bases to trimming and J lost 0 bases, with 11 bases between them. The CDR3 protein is CAIKRDHSTDTQYF. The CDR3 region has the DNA TGTGCCATCAAAAGAGACCATAGCACAGATACGCAGTATTTT.

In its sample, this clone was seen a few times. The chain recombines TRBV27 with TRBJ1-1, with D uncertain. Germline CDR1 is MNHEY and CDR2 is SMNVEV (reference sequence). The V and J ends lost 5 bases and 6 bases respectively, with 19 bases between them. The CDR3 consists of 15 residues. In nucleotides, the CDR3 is TGTGCCAGCAGTGGGTCGACACATCAAGTCGCTGAAGCTTTCTTT. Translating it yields CASSGSTHQVAEAFF.

Written as DNA, the CDR3 is TGCGCCAGCAGCTTGGCCGGTACTACCTACGAGCAGTACTTC. This translates into CASSLAGTTYEQYF. The chain carries TRBV5-1 and TRBJ2-7, with unresolved D. V was cut by 0 bases and J by 2 bases, with 9 bases left in between. Germline-derived CDR1 and CDR2 are SGHRS and YFSETQ. This CDR3 spans 14 amino acids.

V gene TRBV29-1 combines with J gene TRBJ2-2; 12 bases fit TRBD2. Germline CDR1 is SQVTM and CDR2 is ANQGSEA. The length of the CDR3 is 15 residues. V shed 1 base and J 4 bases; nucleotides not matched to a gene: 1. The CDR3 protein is CSVEASGRVTGELFF. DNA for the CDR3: TGCAGCGTTGAAGCTAGCGGGAGGGTCACCGGGGAGCTGTTTTTT.

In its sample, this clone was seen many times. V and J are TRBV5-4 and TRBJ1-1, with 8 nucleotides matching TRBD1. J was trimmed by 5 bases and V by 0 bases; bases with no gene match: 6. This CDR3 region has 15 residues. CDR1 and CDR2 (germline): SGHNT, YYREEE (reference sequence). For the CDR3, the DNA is TGTGCCAGCAGCTTGGGGCCCACAGGGGGGACTGAAGCTTTCTTT. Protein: CASSLGPTGGTEAFF. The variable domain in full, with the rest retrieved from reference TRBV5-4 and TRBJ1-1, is ETGVTQSPTHLIKTRGQQVTLRCSSQSGHNTVSWYQQALGQGPQFIFQYYREEENGRGNFPPRFSGLQFPNYSSELNVNALELDDSALYLCASSLGPTGGTEAFFGQGTRLTVV.

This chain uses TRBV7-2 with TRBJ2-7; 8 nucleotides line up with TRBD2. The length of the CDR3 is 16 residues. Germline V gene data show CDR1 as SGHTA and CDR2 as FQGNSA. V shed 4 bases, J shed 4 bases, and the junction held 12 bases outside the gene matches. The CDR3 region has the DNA TGTGCCAGCAGCTCCCATTTAGCGGGGCGAAGGTACGAGCAGTACTTC. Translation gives CASSSHLAGRRYEQYF.

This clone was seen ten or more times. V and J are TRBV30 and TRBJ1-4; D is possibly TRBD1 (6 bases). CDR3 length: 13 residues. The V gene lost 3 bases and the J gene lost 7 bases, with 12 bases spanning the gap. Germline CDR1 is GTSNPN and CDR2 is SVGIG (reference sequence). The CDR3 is CAWRPGASEKLFF. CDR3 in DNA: TGTGCCTGGAGACCGGGGGCTAGTGAAAAACTGTTTTTT.

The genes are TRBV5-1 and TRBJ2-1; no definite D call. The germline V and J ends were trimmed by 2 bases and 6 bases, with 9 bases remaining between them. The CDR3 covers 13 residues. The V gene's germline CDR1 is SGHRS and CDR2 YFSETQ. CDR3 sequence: CASSFDNANEQFF. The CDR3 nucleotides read TGCGCCAGCAGCTTCGATAACGCCAATGAGCAGTTCTTC.

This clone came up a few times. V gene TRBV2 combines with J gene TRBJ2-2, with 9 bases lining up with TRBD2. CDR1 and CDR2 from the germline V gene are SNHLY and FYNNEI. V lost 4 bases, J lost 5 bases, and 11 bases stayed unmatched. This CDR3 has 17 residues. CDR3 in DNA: TGTGCCAGCAGTGGTTCGGCGGGAGGGCCGGGGACCGGGGAGCTGTTTTTT. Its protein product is CASSGSAGGPGTGELFF. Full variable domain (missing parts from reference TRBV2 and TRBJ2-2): EPEVTQTPSHQVTQMGQEVILRCVPISNHLYFYWYRQILGQKVEFLVSFYNNEISEKSEIFDDQFSVERPDGSNFTLKIRSTKLEDSAMYFCASSGSAGGPGTGELFFGEGSRLTVL.

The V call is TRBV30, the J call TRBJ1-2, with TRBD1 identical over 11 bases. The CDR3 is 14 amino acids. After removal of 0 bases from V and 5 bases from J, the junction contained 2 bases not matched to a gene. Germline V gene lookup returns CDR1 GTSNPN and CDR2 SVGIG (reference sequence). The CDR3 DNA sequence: TGTGCCTGGAGTGTGGGACAGGGGGGTTATGGCTACACCTTC. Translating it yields CAWSVGQGGYGYTF.

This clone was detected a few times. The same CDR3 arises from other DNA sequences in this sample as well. CDR3 in DNA: TGTGCCAGCAGTGGACAGGGAAACCAGCCCCAGCATTTT. Translating gives CASSGQGNQPQHF. The V and J genes are TRBV2 and TRBJ1-5; 7 nucleotides align to TRBD1. V shed 4 bases and J 7 bases; nucleotides not matched to a gene: 4. There are 13 residues in the CDR3. The germline CDR1 and CDR2 sequences are SNHLY and FYNNEI. Full variable domain (remainder filled in from reference TRBV2 and TRBJ1-5): EPEVTQTPSHQVTQMGQEVILRCVPISNHLYFYWYRQILGQKVEFLVSFYNNEISEKSEIFDDQFSVERPDGSNFTLKIRSTKLEDSAMYFCASSGQGNQPQHFGDGTRLSIL.

The CDR3 nucleotides read TGCGCCAGCAGCTTTGGGACAGGGAATTCACCCCTCCACTTT. Encoded protein: CASSFGTGNSPLHF. The rearrangement uses TRBV5-1 and TRBJ1-6; TRBD1 aligns across 9 bases. The V gene end was trimmed by 2 bases and the J gene end by 7 bases; junction bases not matched to a gene: 1. There are 14 residues in the CDR3. Germline V gene lookup returns CDR1 SGHRS and CDR2 YFSETQ.

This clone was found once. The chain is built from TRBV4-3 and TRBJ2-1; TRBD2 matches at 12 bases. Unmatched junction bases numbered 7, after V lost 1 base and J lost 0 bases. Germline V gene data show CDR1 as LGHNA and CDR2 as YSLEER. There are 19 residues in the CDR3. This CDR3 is CASSQATSGRRSSYNEQFF. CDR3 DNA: TGCGCCAGCAGCCAAGCTACTAGCGGGAGGAGATCCTCCTACAATGAGCAGTTCTTC.

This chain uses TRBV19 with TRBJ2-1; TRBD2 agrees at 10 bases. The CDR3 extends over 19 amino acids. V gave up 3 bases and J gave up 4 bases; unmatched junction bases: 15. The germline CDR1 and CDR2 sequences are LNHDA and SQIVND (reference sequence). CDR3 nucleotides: TGTGCCAGTAGTATTCGGGCTAGCGGGAGCGAATCCCATTACAATGAGCAGTTCTTC. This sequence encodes CASSIRASGSESHYNEQFF.